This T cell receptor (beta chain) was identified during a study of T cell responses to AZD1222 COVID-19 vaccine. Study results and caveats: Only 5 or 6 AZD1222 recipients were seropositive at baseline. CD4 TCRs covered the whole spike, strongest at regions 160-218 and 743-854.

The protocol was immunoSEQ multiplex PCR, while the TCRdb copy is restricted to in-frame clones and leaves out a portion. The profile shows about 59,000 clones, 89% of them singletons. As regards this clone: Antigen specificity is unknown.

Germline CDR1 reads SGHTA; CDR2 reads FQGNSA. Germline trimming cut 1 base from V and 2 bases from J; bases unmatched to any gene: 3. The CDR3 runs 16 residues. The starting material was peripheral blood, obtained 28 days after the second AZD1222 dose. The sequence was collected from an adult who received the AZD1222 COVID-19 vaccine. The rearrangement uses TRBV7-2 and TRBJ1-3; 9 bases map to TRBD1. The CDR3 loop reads CASSLEGQGTGNTIYF. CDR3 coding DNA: TGTGCCAGCAGCTTAGAGGGACAGGGTACTGGAAACACCATATATTTT.